This T cell receptor beta chain was recorded in a study of cytomegalovirus exposure and HLA in healthy donors. Looking at the study overall: Around 80 million unique TCR sequences came from HLA-typed donors in an early release.

The germline CDR1 and CDR2 sequences are LNHDA and SQIVND (reference sequence). The CDR3 contains 15 residues. The junction had 8 bases not matched to a gene; V was cut back by 5 bases and J by 7 bases. Amplification used 60 Vbeta primers and 13 Jbeta primers. Clones were sequenced by immunoSEQ multiplex PCR, and TCRdb holds only the in-frame ones, with some missing. Seen here are approximately 89,000 clones, under 75% observed once, and the top ten hold 1.2%. The chain combines TRBV19 with TRBJ2-1; TRBD2 aligns across 10 bases. Sequencing input: PBMCs. This receptor was identified in a female donor in good health and CMV-seronegative. This chain's CDR3 is CASSPLAGVRNEQFF. Written as DNA, the CDR3 is TGTGCCAGTAGTCCTCTAGCGGGAGTTCGGAATGAGCAGTTCTTC.